This TCR beta chain was identified during a study of T cell responses to AZD1222 COVID-19 vaccine. Profiled with immunoSEQ multiplex PCR; TCRdb holds only in-frame clones, not every one. This table has 130,000 or so clones, around 94% appearing once. General observations from the study: The sample set comprised mostly white British donors with more females, and clonal diversity was possibly underestimated. CD4 TCRs associated with vaccination spanned spike, dominating at 160-218 and 743-854. Unmutated variant regions are reportedly targeted by nearly half of spike-specific TCRs. Spike-specific TCR repertoires showed rising breadth and depth after two AZD1222 doses.

On this clone: Its antigen is still unknown.

This receptor was taken from an adult in good health. The sample here was peripheral blood, taken on day 0 of AZD1222 vaccination.

The DNA of the CDR3 is TGTGCCTGGAAGAGATTCAATGAGCAGTTCTTC. This encodes CAWKRFNEQFF. J is TRBJ2-1 and V is TRBV30, with D hard to call. The V end was cut by 4 bases, the J end by 6 bases, with 7 bases between. The CDR3 runs 11 residues. Germline V lookup: CDR1 GTSNPN, CDR2 SVGIG (reference sequence).